This passage covers 28 T cell receptor beta chains from one sample sequenced in a study of identical twins. TCRdb fed the 5' RACE reads into MiXCR, producing one record per CDR3 protein. The repertoire consists of hundreds of thousands of distinct CDR3 sequences, with around 7.4% occurring once and the leading ten covering roughly 1.6%. The same sample was also used in a study of yellow fever vaccine responses in identical twins.

The sample consisted of PBMCs. The receptors stem from a woman aged 18-30 years in good health.

This clonotype has a handful of counts. The genes are TRBV27 and TRBJ2-3, with D perhaps matching TRBD1 (6 bases). There are 19 residues in the CDR3. Trimming shortened V by 3 bases and J by 2 bases, and 24 bases separated the two germline ends. Germline lookup yields CDR1 MNHEY and CDR2 SMNVEV (reference sequence). The CDR3 DNA reads TGTGCCAGCAGTTTTATTACCCGAATAACAGGGCCGATCACAGATACGCAGTATTTT. It codes for CASSFITRITGPITDTQYF.

This clonotype was detected only a few times. The chain combines TRBV10-3 with TRBJ2-1, with 8 bases aligning to TRBD2. Looked up from germline, CDR1 is ENHRY and CDR2 is SYGVKD. J lost 4 bases, V lost 5 bases, and 4 bases had no gene match. The CDR3 contains 14 residues. In DNA form, the CDR3 reads TGTGCCATCAGTTTTAGCGGGAAATACAATGAGCAGTTCTTC. It is translated as CAISFSGKYNEQFF.

The rearrangement uses TRBV20-1 and TRBJ2-1, with 9 bases that match TRBD1. The CDR3 covers 15 residues. Germline CDR1 and CDR2: DFQATT and SNEGSKA (reference sequence). The V segment lost 5 bases and the J segment 3 bases; nucleotides outside the gene matches: 8. Written as DNA, the CDR3 is TGCAGTGCTCCTGACCTGGGACAGGGCTACAATGAGCAGTTCTTC. Protein product: CSAPDLGQGYNEQFF.

This clonotype appeared many times. The chain joins TRBV10-3 to TRBJ1-1; weak D call: TRBD1 (5 bases). Germline V lookup: CDR1 ENHRY, CDR2 SYGVKD. The V end was cut by 0 bases, the J end by 2 bases, with 13 bases between. This CDR3 spans 16 amino acids. The CDR3: CAISESAIRTNTEAFF. The DNA of the CDR3 is TGTGCCATCAGTGAGTCAGCAATCCGGACAAACACTGAAGCTTTCTTT.

This clonotype was seen only a few times. The chain links TRBV20-1 to TRBJ2-3; D gene uncertain. Germline V gene lookup returns CDR1 DFQATT and CDR2 SNEGSKA (reference sequence). V shed 5 bases and J shed 0 bases, with 12 bases lying between them. CDR3 length: 14 amino acids. This CDR3 is CSAWGSVSTDTQYF. CDR3 in DNA: TGCAGTGCTTGGGGATCAGTTAGCACAGATACGCAGTATTTT.

This clonotype came up many times. The chain recombines TRBV27 with TRBJ2-1; D gene ambiguous. The germline CDR1 and CDR2 sequences are MNHEY and SMNVEV (reference sequence). The CDR3 sequence is 11 residues long. The CDR3 spells CVAGGYNEQFF. In DNA form, the CDR3 reads TGTGTAGCAGGCGGATACAATGAGCAGTTCTTC.

This clonotype has just a few counts. The chain couples TRBV6-1 to TRBJ2-3; D possibly corresponds to TRBD1 (5 bases). CDR3 length: 15 amino acids. Germline CDR1 and CDR2: MNHNS and SASEGT. Between the trimmed V and J ends, which lost 5 bases and 4 bases, there was a span of 16 bases. Here the CDR3 DNA reads TGTGCCAGCAGTCCTTACTACAGGTCCCCAGATACGCAGTATTTT. This gives the protein CASSPYYRSPDTQYF.

This clonotype was detected many times. This sequence joins TRBV24-1 and TRBJ2-3; the match to TRBD2 covers 9 bases. The germline V gene encodes CDR1 KGHDR and CDR2 SFDVKD. The CDR3 runs to 16 residues. The ends lost 0 bases at V and 3 bases at J; junction bases unmatched: 3. The DNA for the CDR3 is TGTGCCACCAGTGATTTGGGTCTAGCGGGGACAGATACGCAGTATTTT. Its translation is CATSDLGLAGTDTQYF.

The J gene is TRBJ2-1, the V gene TRBV5-6; TRBD2 aligns across 7 bases. Trimming at V came to 0 bases and at J to 3 bases, leaving 6 bases not matched to a gene. The CDR3 length is 16 residues. From germline, CDR1 is SGHDT and CDR2 YYEEEE. For the CDR3, the DNA is TGTGCCAGCAGCTTGGGTGGTGGCGGGGGCTACAATGAGCAGTTCTTC. Its protein is CASSLGGGGGYNEQFF.

This clonotype was recorded many times. This chain connects TRBV20-1 to TRBJ1-5; 8 bases fit TRBD1. V trimming: 5 bases; J trimming: 6 bases; junction bases outside the gene matches: 3. The CDR3 loop spans 12 amino acids. Germline lookup yields CDR1 DFQATT and CDR2 SNEGSKA (reference sequence). The CDR3 bases are TGCAGTGCTTTGGACAGGGCTCAGCCCCAGCATTTT. The encoded protein is CSALDRAQPQHF.

Written as DNA, the CDR3 is TGTGCCAGCAGCCCTCGCCAGGGAATGATCGGGGAGCTGTTTTTT. Translation gives CASSPRQGMIGELFF. V is TRBV3-1 and J is TRBJ2-2, with D perhaps matching TRBD1 (5 bases). The CDR3 sequence is 15 residues long. V gave up 4 bases and J gave up 7 bases, with 16 bases separating them. Germline CDR1 and CDR2: LGHDT and YNNKEL (reference sequence).

The sample holds a few counts of this clonotype. The rearrangement uses TRBV12-3 or TRBV12-4 and TRBJ2-1; tentatively, D is TRBD2 (5 bases). V shed 7 bases and J shed 3 bases, with 16 bases lying between them. The CDR3 is made up of 15 amino acids. The CDR3 protein is CASTPEGALYNEQFF. The CDR3 region has the DNA TGTGCCAGCACCCCCGAGGGAGCCCTCTACAATGAGCAGTTCTTC.

This clonotype has ten or more counts. V is TRBV5-1 and J is TRBJ2-5, with unresolved D. The CDR3 runs 15 residues. CDR1 is SGHRS, CDR2 YFSETQ, per germline. V dropped 2 bases and J dropped 2 bases, with 13 bases sitting between them. The CDR3 DNA follows: TGCGCCAGCAGCTTTGTAGGGCAACTGCAAGAGACCCAGTACTTC. Translating gives CASSFVGQLQETQYF.

The rearrangement links TRBV3-1 to TRBJ2-2, with D hard to call. Deletions cut 4 bases from V and 7 bases from J, with 10 bases between. There are 13 residues in the CDR3. CDR1 is LGHDT, CDR2 YNNKEL, per germline (reference sequence). CDR3 DNA sequence: TGTGCCAGCAGCCTAGGTCGTGGCGGGGAGCTGTTTTTT. Its protein is CASSLGRGGELFF.

This clonotype was picked up many times. V gene TRBV28 combines with J gene TRBJ1-5, with a possible D match to TRBD1 (6 bases). Germline lookup yields CDR1 MDHEN and CDR2 SYDVKM. V lost 7 bases and J lost 2, with 12 bases in between. The CDR3 is 14 residues long. The CDR3 nucleotides are TGTGCCAGCATGAGAGGGGGTGGCAATCAGCCCCAGCATTTT. Its protein product is CASMRGGGNQPQHF.

This chain connects TRBV5-1 to TRBJ2-5; 8 bases are shared with TRBD1. Trimming took 5 bases from V and 5 from J; bases not matched to a gene: 11. Looked up from germline, CDR1 is SGHRS and CDR2 is YFSETQ. The CDR3 sequence is 15 residues long. DNA for the CDR3: TGCGCCAGCAGAGAGCTTGGTGGACAGGGTGAGACCCAGTACTTC. Translating gives CASRELGGQGETQYF.

This chain connects TRBV7-8 to TRBJ2-7; D is perhaps TRBD1 or TRBD2 (6 bases each). The germline CDR1 and CDR2 sequences are SGHVS and FQNEAQ. This CDR3 contains 15 residues. V shed 5 bases and J shed 4 bases, with 18 bases lying between them. The CDR3 here is CASSHGGGRGYEQYV. CDR3 nucleotide sequence: TGTGCCAGCAGCCACGGAGGGGGGCGAGGATACGAGCAGTACGTC.

This clonotype has just a few counts. V and J are TRBV12-5 and TRBJ2-7; the match to TRBD2 covers 9 bases. The junction had 4 bases not matched to a gene; V was cut back by 3 bases and J by 1 base. Germline V gene lookup returns CDR1 LGHNT and CDR2 FRNRAP. The CDR3 length is 15 residues. This chain's CDR3 is CASGFVAGESYEQYF. In DNA form, the CDR3 reads TGTGCTAGTGGTTTCGTAGCGGGAGAATCCTACGAGCAGTACTTC.

This clonotype was seen ten or more times. The chain recombines TRBV25-1 with TRBJ2-1, with TRBD1 matching over 8 bases. Germline CDR1 is MGHDK and CDR2 is SYGVNS. With V trimmed by 7 bases and J by 8 bases, 16 bases remained unmatched. CDR3 length: 16 residues. CDR3 protein: CASTQGASLQGYEQFF. For the CDR3, the DNA is TGTGCCAGCACCCAGGGGGCCTCCCTCCAAGGCTATGAGCAGTTCTTC. Combining the CDR3 with reference TRBV25-1 and TRBJ2-1 gives the whole variable domain EADIYQTPRYLVIGTGKKITLECSQTMGHDKMYWYQQDPGMELHLIHYSYGVNSTEKGDLSSESTVSRIRTEHFPLTLESARPSHTSQYLCASTQGASLQGYEQFFGPGTRLTVL.

This chain connects TRBV15 to TRBJ1-5; D may be TRBD1 (5 bases). This CDR3 is built from 20 residues. CDR1 LNHNV and CDR2 YYDKDF come from the germline V gene (reference sequence). The V and J ends lost 0 bases and 1 base respectively, with 22 bases between them. CDR3 DNA: TGTGCCACCAGCAGAGATCAGTACGCAGGGCGGGTCGGGAGCAATCAGCCCCAGCATTTT. As protein: CATSRDQYAGRVGSNQPQHF.

The chain carries TRBV5-1 and TRBJ2-1; possibly TRBD1 for D (6 bases). From germline, CDR1 is SGHRS and CDR2 YFSETQ. This CDR3 region has 16 residues. V was pared by 4 bases and J by 2 bases, with 16 bases between. CDR3 nucleotide sequence: TGCGCCAGCAGCGCGGTACAGGGTCGGGCCTACAATGAGCAGTTCTTC. It specifies CASSAVQGRAYNEQFF.

This clonotype was observed at least ten times. The chain employs TRBV7-8 and TRBJ2-1; 10 bases line up with TRBD1. This CDR3 contains 16 residues. Trimming at V came to 5 bases and at J to 5 bases, leaving 9 bases not matched to a gene. Per the germline V gene, CDR1 is SGHVS and CDR2 is FQNEAQ. CDR3 amino acids: CASSPSPGQGNNEQFF. The CDR3 nucleotides are TGTGCCAGCAGCCCCAGCCCGGGACAGGGGAACAATGAGCAGTTCTTC.

The chain links TRBV5-1 to TRBJ2-1; D perhaps matches TRBD2 (5 bases). CDR3 length equals 15 residues. Per germline, CDR1 SGHRS and CDR2 YFSETQ. Trimming left V 0 bases short and J 1 base short, with 8 bases between. CDR3 nucleotides: TGCGCCAGCAGCTTGGACCCGGGGTCCTACAATGAGCAGTTCTTC. This encodes CASSLDPGSYNEQFF.

This clonotype was detected many times. V gene TRBV7-2 combines with J gene TRBJ2-1; D perhaps matches TRBD2 (5 bases). Germline assignment: CDR1 SGHTA and CDR2 FQGNSA. Trimming shortened V by 1 base and J by 2 bases, and 9 bases separated the two germline ends. This CDR3 has 15 amino acids. CDR3 amino acids: CASSLGRETYNEQFF. DNA of the CDR3: TGTGCCAGCAGCTTAGGTCGGGAAACCTACAATGAGCAGTTCTTC.

The chain couples TRBV5-6 to TRBJ1-1; a weak D match, TRBD1 (6 bases). Trimming cost V 5 bases and J 0 bases, with 17 bases left between them. The CDR3 contains 16 residues. Germline V CDR1 and CDR2: SGHDT, YYEEEE. CDR3: CASRRGAGTVNTEAFF. The CDR3 DNA reads TGTGCCAGCAGACGGGGGGCGGGAACAGTGAACACTGAAGCTTTCTTT. Looking up the rest from reference TRBV5-6 and TRBJ1-1 gives the full variable domain: DAGVTQSPTHLIKTRGQQVTLRCSPKSGHDTVSWYQQALGQGPQFIFQYYEEEERQRGNFPDRFSGHQFPNYSSELNVNALLLGDSALYLCASRRGAGTVNTEAFFGQGTRLTVV.

The table lists this clonotype with a few counts. This chain links TRBV6-1 with TRBJ2-3; 11 positions agree with TRBD2. V lost 6 bases to trimming and J lost 2 bases; unmatched junction nucleotides: 4. The CDR3 loop spans 15 amino acids. Germline V lookup: CDR1 MNHNS, CDR2 SASEGT. The DNA of the CDR3 is TGTGCCAGCAGCGTAGCGGGGGGGAACACAGATACGCAGTATTTT. Protein sequence: CASSVAGGNTDTQYF.

This clonotype has at least ten counts. This chain connects TRBV5-1 to TRBJ2-1; a possible D gene is TRBD2 (6 bases). Trimming cost V 4 bases and J 8 bases, with 16 bases left between them. Germline V CDR1 and CDR2: SGHRS, YFSETQ. The CDR3 contains 14 residues. The CDR3 region has the DNA TGCGCCAGCAGCCCCGGGACTGTCTTCGATGAGCAGTTCTTC. This gives the protein CASSPGTVFDEQFF.

This chain connects TRBV3-1 to TRBJ2-3; D is uncertain. V gave up 10 bases and J gave up 1 base, with 18 bases separating them. The CDR3 is made up of 15 amino acids. The germline gives CDR1 LGHDT, CDR2 YNNKEL (reference sequence). The CDR3 region has the DNA TGTGCCACCTGCCAATGGGCGCAAGGCACAGATACGCAGTATTTT. Translated: CATCQWAQGTDTQYF.